The clone carrying this T cell receptor (beta chain) was picked up many times. CDR3 regions were amplified by Arm-PCR using iRepertoire HTBI primers to build TCR beta libraries. Source study methods: Identification across samples found about 61 TRBV and some 15 TRBJ segments. Each CDR3 protein gets one entry after TCRdb re-called the multiplex PCR reads with MiXCR. These V and J calls are TCRdb output, not the study's own analysis. The table lists about 360,000 distinct CDR3 sequences, under 20% of them singletons. Documented time point: newly diagnosed GD, antithyroid drugs for less than 3 months. Generation of the TCR library employed RNA extracted from PBMCs. The data derive from a study of regulatory T cells in long-lasting Graves disease. Study summary: Duration of antithyroid drug therapy among newly diagnosed Graves' patients was under 3 months.

V lost 7 bases, J lost 6 bases, and 8 bases stayed unmatched. In germline, CDR1 is SQVTM, CDR2 ANQGSEA. This CDR3 region has 12 residues. These records were also assigned to another study, of T cells in Graves' hyperthyroidism and ophthalmopathy.

Sample: peripheral blood mononuclear cells (PBMCs), taken at new diagnosis, from a patient treated with antithyroid drugs. This receptor was obtained from a woman in her late teens or twenties with Graves disease. V usage is TRBV29-1 and J usage is TRBJ1-2; 7 bases are shared with TRBD1. The CDR3 is CSADRDGHGYTF. DNA of the CDR3: TGCAGCGCCGACAGGGACGGGCATGGCTACACCTTC.